The present T cell receptor beta chain was sequenced within a study of T cell changes during pregnancy in multiple sclerosis. Profiling relied on immunoSEQ multiplex PCR, and the TCRdb table lists in-frame clones only, not all of them. The sample lists tens of thousands of clones, 94% seen once, with approximately 0.49% in the top ten. Trimming removed 5 bases from V and 3 bases from J, with 16 bases in between. From germline, CDR1 is MNHNS and CDR2 SASEGT. The CDR3 runs to 15 residues. The rearrangement uses TRBV6-1 and TRBJ1-1; D gene unclear. The sequence was obtained from a female donor with multiple sclerosis, enrolled in a pregnancy study. The input for sequencing was CD4+ T cells from peripheral blood mononuclear cells, taken in the first trimester of pregnancy. The chain's CDR3 is CASSNTRGEDTEAFF. CDR3 sequence (DNA): TGTGCCAGCAGTAATACCCGGGGAGAGGACACTGAAGCTTTCTTT.